Here is one TCR beta chain with its context. This clone's antigen is unknown. No base-level quality is on record; no much larger clone is a single base apart. The data belong to a study of shared clonotypes between healthy human individuals (dated by TCRdb to about 2020). About the investigation overall: The cohort comprised two women and a few men aged 18 to 49 years. For each donor, CD4 naive and CD4 memory were each given three plates, CD8 naive was given two plates, and CD8 memory was given one plate. Blood TCR repertoires of about 5 healthy adults were deeply sequenced to estimate repertoire size and the extent of clonotype sharing between individuals. To increase sequencing depth and limit assay-specific biases, TCR repertoire library preparation and sequencing were carried out by different laboratories using diverse techniques. Per donor, leukapheresis produced somewhere between about 0.85 and 10 billion PBMCs. What the authors observed across the whole study: Based on pairwise subsampling, the degree of clonotype sharing among donors was expected to be affected by sequencing depth. Naive subsets generally had larger estimated clonotype richness than memory subsets. The genetic and exposure-history diversity represented was limited by the small number of donors. Sampling was restricted to blood, and TCR repertoires in tissue are likely to differ from TCR repertoires in blood. Compared with non-shared clonotypes, clonotypes shared by all four sorted-subset donors had higher generation probabilities. Across four donors, approximately 4.9% of naive CD4, around 3.5% of naive CD8, approximately 2.5% of memory CD4, and roughly 0.41% of memory CD8 clonotypes were shared. Rarefaction of sorted-subset datasets indicated incomplete sequencing despite the large sequencing depth.

The CDR3 contains 16 residues, cysteine and phenylalanine counted. CDR3 DNA is the only sequence kept; it has 48 bases, read in frame from the first base. The CDR1 and CDR2 encoded by the germline V gene (reference sequence) are MNHEY and SMNVEV. Using the deep immunoSEQ assay, TCR CDR3 regions were amplified from genomic DNA by multiplex PCR. Genomic DNA extracted from each cell subset was distributed evenly over all wells of several immunoSEQ 96-well plates, and each plate served as one replicate. For sorted subsets, around 200 ng genomic DNA, equal to 30,000 or so T cell genomes, was loaded into each replicate PCR. The purified libraries were quantified using a Qubit 3.0 fluorometer, sized with a Bioanalyzer 2100, and then quantified again using the KAPA Library Quantification kit. Each immunoSEQ 96-well plate was sequenced on its own single-read 150-cycle Illumina NextSeq 550 flow cell. In the paper's pipeline: Because the immunoSEQ output held only junctional sequences and lacked quality scores, the filtering could not match the filtering applied to full-length reads. To assign V/J genes and CDR3, sequences were annotated using PyIR, a Python wrapper for IgBLAST v1.9, with IMGT germline references. Any read was removed if the V/J assignment was weak (E-value above 1e-6), the CDR3 was missing, or the read contained stop codons, out-of-frame junctions, or ambiguous translated residues. V3J clonotypes were defined by identical inferred V gene, J gene, and CDR3 amino acid sequence. Percentage overlap between repertoires was calculated by dividing the number of shared unique clonotypes by the size of the smaller repertoire. Three approaches were used to assess repertoire richness: RTK rarefaction, the Chao1 estimator, and Recon v2.1 estimates of unobserved clonotypes. For all TCRbeta clonotypes obtained by the gDNA method from several donors, generation probabilities were computed with OLGA. What TCRdb holds here is the immuneACCESS table cut down to in-frame rearrangements. Part of the clones is not present; checked against another copy, under half of the missing clones reflect an unresolved V gene, and the others are unexplained. The V and J calls and clone size were taken over from that table, and D and trimming were inferred from the DNA. In this sample the table shows about 2.3 million clones, 92% of which occur a single time. The top ten clones comprise approximately 0.41% of the sample.

Donors were healthy HIV-negative adults with no recently reported acute infections or vaccinations. Every donor was a Caucasian adult residing in Nashville, Tennessee, USA. CD4+ T cells were enriched by magnetic negative selection, after which naive cells were positively selected on CD45RA and the negative fraction was taken as the memory subset. Blood was obtained by leukapheresis, after which PBMCs were separated by Ficoll-Histopaque density gradient centrifugation and cryopreserved in liquid nitrogen vapor phase. Purity and quantity of every magnetically sorted T cell population were checked by analytical flow cytometry. Genomic DNA was isolated from each sorted fraction and quantified by UV absorbance on a Nanodrop 2000c.

Source material: naive CD4+ T cells from PBMCs. The cell subset or site label, read with the paper, signifies: CD45RA+ positively selected. The TCR was taken from a man aged 18-30 years in good health. Some clones in this sample may be carry-over from other donors' samples. The chain is assembled from TRBV27 and TRBJ2-2; 10 bases in between match TRBD2. The DNA sequence is given as TGTGCGACATGTCCGTCTAGCGGGAGAAGGGTCGGGGAGCTGTTTTTT. This is translated as CATCPSSGRRVGELFF.